The entry below gives a single T cell receptor beta chain sequence along with its context. These data originate in a study of blood T cell repertoires in COVID-19. Study-level background: There were acute and convalescent COVID-19 samples, and they came from the United States, Italy and Spain.

As originally analysed: Estimation of nucleated cell counts was performed using reference gene primer amplification. Sequencing used immunoSEQ multiplex PCR; TCRdb keeps in-frame clones, though not all of them. D and trimming were read from the DNA, whereas the V and J calls and clone size are those reported in that table. The sample lists around 250,000 clones, 80% to 90% occurring once. Residents of over 20 US areas, aged roughly 18 to 89 years, made up the participants. V was shortened by 5 bases and J by 4 bases, with 11 bases between the two germline ends. This CDR3 region has 13 residues. CDR1 and CDR2 (germline): MNHEY, SVGAGI.

The receptor's source is a woman in her fifties or sixties who had recovered from COVID-19. V and J are TRBV6-5 and TRBJ1-2, with TRBD1 as a possible D gene (5 bases). The sample consisted of PBMCs or T cells enriched from blood (not recorded which). This chain's CDR3 is CASSLSGFYGYTF. CDR3 in DNA: TGTGCCAGCAGTCTTTCAGGGTTCTATGGCTACACCTTC.